This TCR beta chain comes out of a study of cytomegalovirus exposure and HLA in healthy donors. Both 60 Vbeta primers and 13 Jbeta primers went into the PCR. In the original analysis: Unique TCR beta chains totaled some 80 million in a later count, with around 12 million of them shared. Generated by immunoSEQ multiplex PCR, the TCRdb table keeps only in-frame clones and is missing some. D and trimming were read from the DNA, whereas the V and J calls and clone size are those reported in that table. Its listing shows 200,000 or so clones. The V gene lost 6 bases and the J gene lost 7 bases, with 18 bases spanning the gap. Germline assignment: CDR1 MNHEY and CDR2 SMNVEV (reference sequence). The CDR3 loop spans 15 amino acids. As concerns this clone: Its antigen remains unknown.

Study-level results: The study recorded some 160 TCR beta chains that were cytomegalovirus-associated. In a later analysis, TCR association rates varied by HLA locus: DRB1 most, HLA-C fewest.

Sample: PBMCs. This receptor was obtained from a boy younger than 18 in good health and CMV-seronegative. The chain carries TRBV27 and TRBJ2-2; D unresolved. CDR3 region: CASRSPELIFGELFF. CDR3 coding DNA: TGTGCCAGCAGGAGCCCCGAACTAATTTTCGGGGAGCTGTTTTTT.